The rows below give T cell receptor beta chains drawn from one sample of a study of radiation and T cells in renal cell carcinoma. Sequencing was performed with immunoSEQ multiplex PCR; in TCRdb, only in-frame clones are kept and a portion is missing. The sample consists of around 180,000 clones, about 87% of them appearing once. The source was blood, collected from a patient whose treatment included radiotherapy and nephrectomy. All receptors come from a woman aged 50 to 65 with renal cell carcinoma. Both conserved end residues are part of each CDR3. The D gene is left open where the match is weak.

TRBJ2-7	TRBV7-3	-	CASSLMGGLYEQYF
TRBJ2-6	TRBV6-4	-	CASSDREGANVLTF
TRBJ2-1	TRBV2	-	CASSDRLSIYNEQFF
TRBJ2-5	TRBV7-2	TRBD2	CASSAGGPETQYF
TRBJ1-6	TRBV7-8	TRBD1	CASSFRTGEGSPLHF
TRBJ1-1	TRBV7-2	-	CASSLNWIRTEAFF
TRBJ1-2	TRBV5-4	TRBD1	CASSFAGGHGYTF
TRBJ1-1	TRBV6-5	-	CASSRMMNTEAFF
TRBJ1-5	TRBV19	-	CASSMGGPQHF
TRBJ2-1	TRBV28	-	CASSFLQSYQFF
TRBJ2-5	TRBV5-1	-	CASSAWGLQETQYF
TRBJ1-2	TRBV6-1	TRBD1	CASRAGGSNYGYTF
TRBJ2-7	TRBV5-1	-	CASSLANQGPSYEQYF
TRBJ1-6	TRBV11-2	-	CASSPNVGGFGNSPLHF
TRBJ2-5	TRBV4-1	-	CASSRITGTETQYF
TRBJ1-6	TRBV5-4	-	CASSFEGYNSPLHF
TRBJ1-2	TRBV5-1	-	CASRRITGYLYGYTF
TRBJ2-7	TRBV2	-	CASKWTETYEQYF